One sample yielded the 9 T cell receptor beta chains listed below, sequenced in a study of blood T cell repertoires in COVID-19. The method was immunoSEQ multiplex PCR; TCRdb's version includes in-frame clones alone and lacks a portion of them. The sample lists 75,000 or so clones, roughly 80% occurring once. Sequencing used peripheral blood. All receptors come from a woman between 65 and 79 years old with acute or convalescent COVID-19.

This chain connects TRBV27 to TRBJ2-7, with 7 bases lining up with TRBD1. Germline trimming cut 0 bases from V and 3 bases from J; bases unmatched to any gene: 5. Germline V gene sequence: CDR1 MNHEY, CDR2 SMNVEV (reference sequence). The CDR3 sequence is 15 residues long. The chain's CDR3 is CASSLSGQTDYEQYF. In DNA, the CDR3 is TGTGCCAGCAGTTTATCGGGACAGACGGACTACGAGCAGTACTTC.

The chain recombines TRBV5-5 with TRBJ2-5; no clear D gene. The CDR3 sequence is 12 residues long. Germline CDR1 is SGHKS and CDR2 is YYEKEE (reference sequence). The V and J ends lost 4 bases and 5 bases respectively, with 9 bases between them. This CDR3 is CASSVVGETQYF. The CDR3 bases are TGTGCCAGCAGCGTGGTCGGGGAGACCCAGTACTTC.

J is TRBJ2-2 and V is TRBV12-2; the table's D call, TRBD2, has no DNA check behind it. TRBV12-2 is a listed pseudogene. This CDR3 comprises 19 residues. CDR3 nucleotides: TGTGCAAGTCGCTTTAGAGGACTAGCGGGAGGGCCGAACACCGGGGAGCTGTTTTTT. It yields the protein CASRFRGLAGGPNTGELFF.

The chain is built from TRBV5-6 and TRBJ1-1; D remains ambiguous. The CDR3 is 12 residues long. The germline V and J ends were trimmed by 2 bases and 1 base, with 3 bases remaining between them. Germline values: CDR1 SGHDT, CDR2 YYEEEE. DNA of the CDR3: TGTGCCAGCAGCTTACAGAACACTGAAGCTTTCTTT. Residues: CASSLQNTEAFF.

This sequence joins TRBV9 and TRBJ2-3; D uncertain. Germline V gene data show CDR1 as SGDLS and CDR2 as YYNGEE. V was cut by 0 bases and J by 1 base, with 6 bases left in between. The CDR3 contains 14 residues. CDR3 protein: CASSVAQRTDTQYF. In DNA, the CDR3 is TGTGCCAGCAGCGTAGCACAGCGCACAGATACGCAGTATTTT.

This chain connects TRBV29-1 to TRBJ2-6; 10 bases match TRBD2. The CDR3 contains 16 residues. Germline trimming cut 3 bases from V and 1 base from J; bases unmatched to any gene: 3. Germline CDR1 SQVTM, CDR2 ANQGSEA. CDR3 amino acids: CSVDATSGSGANVLTF. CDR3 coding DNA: TGCAGCGTTGACGCGACTAGCGGGTCTGGGGCCAACGTCCTGACTTTC. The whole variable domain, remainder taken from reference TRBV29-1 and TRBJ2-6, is SAVISQKPSRDICQRGTSLTIQCQVDSQVTMMFWYRQQPGQSLTLIATANQGSEATYESGFVIDKFPISRPNLTFSTLTVSNMSPEDSSIYLCSVDATSGSGANVLTFGAGSRLTVL.

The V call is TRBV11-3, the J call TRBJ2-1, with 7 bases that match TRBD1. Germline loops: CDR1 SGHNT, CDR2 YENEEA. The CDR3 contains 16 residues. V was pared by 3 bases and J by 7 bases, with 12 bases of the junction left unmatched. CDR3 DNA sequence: TGTGCCAGCAGCTTCCAATCCTTGACAGGGTTTAATGAGCAGTTCTTC. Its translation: CASSFQSLTGFNEQFF.

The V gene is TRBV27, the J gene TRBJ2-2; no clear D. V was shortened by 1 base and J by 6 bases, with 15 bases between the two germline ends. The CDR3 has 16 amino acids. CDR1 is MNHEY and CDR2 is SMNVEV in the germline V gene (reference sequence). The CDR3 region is CASSLFFGQYAGELFF. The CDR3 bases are TGTGCCAGCAGTTTATTTTTTGGCCAGTACGCCGGGGAGCTGTTTTTT.

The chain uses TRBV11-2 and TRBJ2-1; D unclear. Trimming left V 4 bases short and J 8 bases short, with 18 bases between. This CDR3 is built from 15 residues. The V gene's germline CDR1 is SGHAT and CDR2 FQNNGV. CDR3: CASSSLLPPRHEQFF. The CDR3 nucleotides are TGTGCCAGCAGCTCGCTACTCCCCCCGAGGCATGAGCAGTTCTTC.